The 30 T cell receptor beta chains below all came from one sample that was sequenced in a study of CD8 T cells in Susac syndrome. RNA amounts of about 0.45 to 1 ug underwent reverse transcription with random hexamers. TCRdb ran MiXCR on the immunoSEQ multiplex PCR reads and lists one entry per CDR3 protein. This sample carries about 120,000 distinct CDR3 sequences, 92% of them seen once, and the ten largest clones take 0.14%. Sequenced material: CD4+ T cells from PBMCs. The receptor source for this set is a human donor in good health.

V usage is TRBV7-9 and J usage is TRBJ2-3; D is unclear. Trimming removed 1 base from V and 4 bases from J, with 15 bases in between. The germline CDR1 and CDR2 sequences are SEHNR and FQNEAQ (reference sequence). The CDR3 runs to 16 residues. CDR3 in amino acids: CASSLGAAGFADTQYF. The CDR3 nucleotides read TGTGCCAGCAGCTTAGGGGCTGCCGGATTCGCAGATACGCAGTATTTT. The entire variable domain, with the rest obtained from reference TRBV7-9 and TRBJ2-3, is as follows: DTGVSQNPRHKITKRGQNVTFRCDPISEHNRLYWYRQTLGQGPEFLTYFQNEAQLEKSRLLSDRFSAERPKGSFSTLEIQRTEQGDSAMYLCASSLGAAGFADTQYFGPGTRLTVL.

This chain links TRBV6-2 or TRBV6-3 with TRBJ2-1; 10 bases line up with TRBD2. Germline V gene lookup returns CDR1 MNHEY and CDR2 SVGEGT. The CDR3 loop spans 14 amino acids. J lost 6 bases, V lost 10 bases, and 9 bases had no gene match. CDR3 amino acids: CATDDGLAANEQFF. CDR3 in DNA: TGTGCCACCGATGATGGACTAGCGGCCAATGAGCAGTTCTTC.

CDR3 sequence: CASSQLAGGQETQYF. The CDR3 coding sequence is TGTGCCAGCAGCCAACTAGCGGGGGGGCAAGAGACCCAGTACTTC. The chain has TRBV7-2 and TRBJ2-5, with 13 bases that match TRBD2. The V segment lost 5 bases and the J segment 2 bases; nucleotides outside the gene matches: 2. Germline-derived CDR1 and CDR2 are SGHTA and FQGNSA. The CDR3 totals 15 residues.

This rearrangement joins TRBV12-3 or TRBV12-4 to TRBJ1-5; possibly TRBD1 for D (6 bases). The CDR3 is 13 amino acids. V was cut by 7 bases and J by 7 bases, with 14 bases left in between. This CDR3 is CASTTGKRQPQHF. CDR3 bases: TGTGCCAGCACTACAGGGAAGCGGCAGCCCCAGCATTTT.

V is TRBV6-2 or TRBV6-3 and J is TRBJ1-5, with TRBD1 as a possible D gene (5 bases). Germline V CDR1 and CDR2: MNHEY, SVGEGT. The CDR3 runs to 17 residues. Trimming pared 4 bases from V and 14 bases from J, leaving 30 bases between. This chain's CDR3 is CASSFSGPPEAWGGEHF. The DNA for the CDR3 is TGTGCCAGCAGTTTCTCCGGCCCCCCCGAAGCATGGGGCGGCGAGCATTTT.

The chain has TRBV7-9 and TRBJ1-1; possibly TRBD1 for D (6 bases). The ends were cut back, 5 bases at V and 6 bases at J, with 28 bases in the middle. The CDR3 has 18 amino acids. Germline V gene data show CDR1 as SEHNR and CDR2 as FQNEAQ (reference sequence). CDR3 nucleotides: TGTGCCAGCAGCCAAACCAGAGGGGCCGGAAGGGGGAATTCTGAAGCTTTCTTT. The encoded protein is CASSQTRGAGRGNSEAFF.

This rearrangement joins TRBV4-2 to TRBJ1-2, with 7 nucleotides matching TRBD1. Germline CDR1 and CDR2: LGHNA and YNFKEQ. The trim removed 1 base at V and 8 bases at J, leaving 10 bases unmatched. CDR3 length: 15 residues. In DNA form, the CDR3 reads TGTGCCAGCAGCCAAGGAAATACAGGGGAGGAAGGCTACACCTTC. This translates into CASSQGNTGEEGYTF.

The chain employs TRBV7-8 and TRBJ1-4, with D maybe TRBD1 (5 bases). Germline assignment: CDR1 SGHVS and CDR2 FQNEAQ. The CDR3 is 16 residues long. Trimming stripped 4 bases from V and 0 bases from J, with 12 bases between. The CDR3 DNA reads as TGTGCCAGCAGCTCCAGGGCCCACGCAACTAATGAAAAACTGTTTTTT. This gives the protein CASSSRAHATNEKLFF.

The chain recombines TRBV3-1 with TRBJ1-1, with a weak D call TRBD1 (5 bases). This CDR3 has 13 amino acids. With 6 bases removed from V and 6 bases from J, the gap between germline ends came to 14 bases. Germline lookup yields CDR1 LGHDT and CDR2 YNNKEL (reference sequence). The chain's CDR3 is CASRSIRVAEAFF. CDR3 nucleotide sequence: TGTGCCAGCAGATCAATCAGGGTGGCTGAAGCTTTCTTT.

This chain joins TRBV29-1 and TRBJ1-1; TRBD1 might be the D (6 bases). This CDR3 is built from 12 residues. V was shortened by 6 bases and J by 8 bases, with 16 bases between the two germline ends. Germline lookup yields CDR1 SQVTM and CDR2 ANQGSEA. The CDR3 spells CSVSDSPVEAFF. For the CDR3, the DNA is TGCAGCGTCTCGGACAGTCCTGTGGAAGCTTTCTTT. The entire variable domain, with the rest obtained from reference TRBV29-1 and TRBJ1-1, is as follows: SAVISQKPSRDICQRGTSLTIQCQVDSQVTMMFWYRQQPGQSLTLIATANQGSEATYESGFVIDKFPISRPNLTFSTLTVSNMSPEDSSIYLCSVSDSPVEAFFGQGTRLTVV.

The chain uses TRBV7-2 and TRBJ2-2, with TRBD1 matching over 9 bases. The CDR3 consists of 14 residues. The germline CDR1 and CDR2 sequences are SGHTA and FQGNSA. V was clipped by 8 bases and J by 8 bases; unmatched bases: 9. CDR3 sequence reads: CASVRDRATGELFF. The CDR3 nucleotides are TGTGCCAGCGTAAGGGACAGGGCGACTGGGGAGCTGTTTTTT.

CDR3 DNA sequence: TGTGCCAGCAGCGATATAAGAGGCAGGGGAACAGATACGCAGTATTTT. As protein: CASSDIRGRGTDTQYF. V usage is TRBV7-2 and J usage is TRBJ2-3, with D possibly being TRBD1 (6 bases). Trimming cost V 5 bases and J 3 bases, with 18 bases left between them. The CDR3 is made up of 16 amino acids. Germline V CDR1 and CDR2: SGHTA, FQGNSA.

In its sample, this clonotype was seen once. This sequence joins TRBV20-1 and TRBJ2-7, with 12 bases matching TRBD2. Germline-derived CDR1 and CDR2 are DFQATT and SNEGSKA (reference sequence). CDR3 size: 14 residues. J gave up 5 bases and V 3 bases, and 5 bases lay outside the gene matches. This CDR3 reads CSASLTSGSHEQYF. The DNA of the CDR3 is TGCAGTGCTAGTCTGACTAGCGGGAGCCACGAGCAGTACTTC.

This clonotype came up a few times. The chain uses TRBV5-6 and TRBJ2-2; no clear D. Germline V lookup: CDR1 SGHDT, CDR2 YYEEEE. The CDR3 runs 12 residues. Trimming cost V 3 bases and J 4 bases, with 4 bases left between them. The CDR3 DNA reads TGTGCCAGCAGCTCGACCACCGGGGAGCTGTTTTTT. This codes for CASSSTTGELFF.

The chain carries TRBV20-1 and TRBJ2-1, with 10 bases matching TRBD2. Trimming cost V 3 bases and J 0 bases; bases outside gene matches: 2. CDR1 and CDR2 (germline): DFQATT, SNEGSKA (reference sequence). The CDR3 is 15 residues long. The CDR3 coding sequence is TGCAGTGCTAGGCGACTAGCGGGCTCCTACAATGAGCAGTTCTTC. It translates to CSARRLAGSYNEQFF.

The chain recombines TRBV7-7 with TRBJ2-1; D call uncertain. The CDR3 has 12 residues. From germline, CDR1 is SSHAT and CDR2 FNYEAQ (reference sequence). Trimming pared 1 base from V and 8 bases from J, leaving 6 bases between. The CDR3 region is CASSLDGYEQFF. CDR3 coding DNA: TGTGCCAGCAGCTTAGATGGTTATGAGCAGTTCTTC.

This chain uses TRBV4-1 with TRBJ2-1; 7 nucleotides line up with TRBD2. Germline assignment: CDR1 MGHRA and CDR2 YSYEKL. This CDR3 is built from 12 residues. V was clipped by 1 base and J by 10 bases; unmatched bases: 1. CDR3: CASSQAGGEQFF. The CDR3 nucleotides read TGCGCCAGCAGCCAAGCGGGAGGAGAGCAGTTCTTC.

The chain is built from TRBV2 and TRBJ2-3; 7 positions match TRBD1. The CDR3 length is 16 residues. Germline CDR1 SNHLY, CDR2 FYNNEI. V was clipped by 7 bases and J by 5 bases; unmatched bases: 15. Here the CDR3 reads CASIPAGTVRIDTQYF. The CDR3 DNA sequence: TGTGCCAGCATTCCCGCCGGGACAGTGAGGATAGATACGCAGTATTTT.

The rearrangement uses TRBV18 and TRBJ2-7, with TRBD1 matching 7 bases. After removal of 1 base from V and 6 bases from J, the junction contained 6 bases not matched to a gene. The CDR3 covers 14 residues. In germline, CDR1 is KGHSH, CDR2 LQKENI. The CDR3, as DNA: TGTGCCAGCTCACCACTTGACAGGGAAGCCGAGCAGTACTTC. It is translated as CASSPLDREAEQYF.

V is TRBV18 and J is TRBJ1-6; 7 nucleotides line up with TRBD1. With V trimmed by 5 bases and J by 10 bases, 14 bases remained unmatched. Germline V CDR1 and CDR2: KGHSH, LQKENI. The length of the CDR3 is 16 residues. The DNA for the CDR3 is TGTGCCAGCTCAAAGGCAGGGGGTGGATTCAACTCACCCCTCCACTTT. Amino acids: CASSKAGGGFNSPLHF.

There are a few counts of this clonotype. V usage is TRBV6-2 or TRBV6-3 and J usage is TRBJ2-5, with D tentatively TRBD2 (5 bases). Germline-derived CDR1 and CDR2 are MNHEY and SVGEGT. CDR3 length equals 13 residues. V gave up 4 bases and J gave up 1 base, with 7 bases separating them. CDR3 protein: CASSFGIQETQYF. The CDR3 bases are TGTGCCAGCAGTTTCGGGATCCAAGAGACCCAGTACTTC.

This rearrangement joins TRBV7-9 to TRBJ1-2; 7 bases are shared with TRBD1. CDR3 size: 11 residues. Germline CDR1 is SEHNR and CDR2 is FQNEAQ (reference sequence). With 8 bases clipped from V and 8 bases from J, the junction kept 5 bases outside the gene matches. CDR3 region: CASVAGGGYTF. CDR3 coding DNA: TGTGCCAGCGTTGCAGGGGGAGGCTACACCTTC.

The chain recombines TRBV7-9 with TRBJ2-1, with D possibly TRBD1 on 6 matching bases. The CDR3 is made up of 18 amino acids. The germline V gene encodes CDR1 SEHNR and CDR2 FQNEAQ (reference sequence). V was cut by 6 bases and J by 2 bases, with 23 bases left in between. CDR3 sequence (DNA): TGTGCCAGCAGACCCGACGCTCAGGGGAAGGACGCCTACAATGAGCAGTTCTTC. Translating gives CASRPDAQGKDAYNEQFF.

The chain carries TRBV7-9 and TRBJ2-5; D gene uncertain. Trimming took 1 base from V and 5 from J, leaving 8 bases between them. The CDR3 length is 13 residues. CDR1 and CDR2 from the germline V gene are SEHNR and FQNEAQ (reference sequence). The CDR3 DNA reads TGTGCCAGCAGCTTAGACCAACGGGAGACCCAGTACTTC. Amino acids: CASSLDQRETQYF. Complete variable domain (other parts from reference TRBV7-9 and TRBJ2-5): DTGVSQNPRHKITKRGQNVTFRCDPISEHNRLYWYRQTLGQGPEFLTYFQNEAQLEKSRLLSDRFSAERPKGSFSTLEIQRTEQGDSAMYLCASSLDQRETQYFGPGTRLLVL.

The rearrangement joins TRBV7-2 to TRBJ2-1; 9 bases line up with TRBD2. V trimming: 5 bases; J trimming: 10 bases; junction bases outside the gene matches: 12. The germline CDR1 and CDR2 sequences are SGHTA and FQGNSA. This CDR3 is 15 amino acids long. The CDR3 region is CASSLPTSGSSEQFF. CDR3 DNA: TGTGCCAGCAGCCTACCGACTAGCGGATCTTCGGAGCAGTTCTTC.

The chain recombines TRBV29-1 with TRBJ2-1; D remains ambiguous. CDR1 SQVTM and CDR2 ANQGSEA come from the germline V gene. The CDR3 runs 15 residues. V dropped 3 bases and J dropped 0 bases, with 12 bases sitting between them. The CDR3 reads CSVEAVDSSYNEQFF. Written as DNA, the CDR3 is TGCAGCGTTGAGGCAGTTGATAGCTCCTACAATGAGCAGTTCTTC.

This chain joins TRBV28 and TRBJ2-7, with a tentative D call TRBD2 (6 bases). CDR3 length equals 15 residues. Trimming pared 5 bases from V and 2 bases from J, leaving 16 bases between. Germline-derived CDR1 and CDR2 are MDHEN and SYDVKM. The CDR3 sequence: CASSAGPTRAYEQYF. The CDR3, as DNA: TGTGCCAGCAGTGCGGGACCGACGCGAGCCTACGAGCAGTACTTC.

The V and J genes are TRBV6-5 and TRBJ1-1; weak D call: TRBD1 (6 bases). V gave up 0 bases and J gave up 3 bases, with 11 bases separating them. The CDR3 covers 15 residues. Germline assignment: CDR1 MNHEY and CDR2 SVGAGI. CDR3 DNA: TGTGCCAGCAGTTACTCGAACGGGGGCGACACTGAAGCTTTCTTT. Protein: CASSYSNGGDTEAFF.

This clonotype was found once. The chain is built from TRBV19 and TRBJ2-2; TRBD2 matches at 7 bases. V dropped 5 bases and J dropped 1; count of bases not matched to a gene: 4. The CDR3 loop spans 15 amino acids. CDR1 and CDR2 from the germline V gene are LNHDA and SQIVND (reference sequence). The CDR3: CASSVPGGNTGELFF. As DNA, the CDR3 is TGTGCCAGTAGTGTGCCGGGAGGGAACACCGGGGAGCTGTTTTTT. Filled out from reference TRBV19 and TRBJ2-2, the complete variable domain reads DGGITQSPKYLFRKEGQNVTLSCEQNLNHDAMYWYRQDPGQGLRLIYYSQIVNDFQKGDIAEGYSVSREKKESFPLTVTSAQKNPTAFYLCASSVPGGNTGELFFGEGSRLTVL.

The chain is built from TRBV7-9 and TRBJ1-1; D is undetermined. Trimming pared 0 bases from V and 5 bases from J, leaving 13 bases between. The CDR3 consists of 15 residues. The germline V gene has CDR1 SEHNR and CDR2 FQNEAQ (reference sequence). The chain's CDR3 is CASSLAAGSGTEAFF. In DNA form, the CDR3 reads TGTGCCAGCAGCTTAGCGGCGGGAAGTGGAACTGAAGCTTTCTTT.